This TCR beta chain was identified during a study of CD8 T cells in ankylosing spondylitis. Whole-study results and caveats: The study looked at matched synovial fluid samples from ankylosing spondylitis patients. Disease-linked clones were reported to be significantly enriched there. A motif of under ten highly homologous TCR beta variants was seen as apparently characteristic of ankylosing spondylitis blood. Certain motif variants had earlier been reported in reactive arthritis synovial fluid and blood.

Germline lookup yields CDR1 DFQATT and CDR2 SNEGSKA (reference sequence). The CDR3 runs to 16 residues. Trimming pared 1 base from V and 10 bases from J, leaving 25 bases between. MiXCR was run by TCRdb on the 5' RACE reads, yielding one entry per CDR3 protein. This table has 650,000 to 800,000 distinct CDR3 sequences, 15% to 20% appearing once. A note on this clonotype: No antigen is known for it.

The chain is built from TRBV20-1 and TRBJ1-1, with D perhaps matching TRBD1 (5 bases). This sequence originates from a male donor with ankylosing spondylitis. Sequencing was carried out using blood, either unsorted or a sorted T cell fraction (not recorded which). CDR3 bases: TGCAGTGCTAGAGGGAGGGGAGTGGGGGGAACACTGACAGCTTTCTTT. It specifies CSARGRGVGGTLTAFF.